The rows below give T cell receptor beta chains drawn from one sample of a study of shared clonotypes between healthy human individuals. TCRdb keeps only in-frame clones here, not all; method: immunoSEQ multiplex PCR. The repertoire holds more than 1.2 million clones, with around 98.5% as singletons. The sample consisted of naive CD4+ T cells sorted from blood. The receptors were gathered from a man aged 25 to 40 in good health. The CDR3 runs from the conserved cysteine through the conserved F or W. Each record gives: clone size, CDR3 length, V gene, CDR3 protein. A clone size is listed for some rows: how often the clone was seen (once, few, many), or a class if it is expanded.

size: NA; length: 15; V: TRBV5-6; CDR3: CASSATFQGMRGYTF
size: NA; length: 14; V: TRBV5-5; CDR3: CASSPNRADQPQHF
size: NA; length: 13; V: TRBV14; CDR3: CASSLQGNTEAFF
size: NA; length: 11; V: TRBV29-1; CDR3: CSVGGGEKLFF
size: NA; length: 15; V: TRBV7-2; CDR3: CASSPRQGTTGELFF
size: NA; length: 16; V: TRBV11-2; CDR3: CASRGPRTGIRYEQYF
size: NA; length: 14; V: TRBV14; CDR3: CASSHEWPTDGYTF
size: NA; length: 13; V: TRBV7-9; CDR3: CASSSGTNYGYTF
size: NA; length: 14; V: TRBV9; CDR3: CASSLGPSGNTIYF
size: NA; length: 15; V: TRBV14; CDR3: CASSLLTGGTMGQYF
size: NA; length: 13; V: TRBV5-1; CDR3: CASSLGGQETQYF
size: NA; length: 14; V: TRBV10-3; CDR3: CAISRQGAHEKLFF
size: NA; length: 18; V: TRBV4-1; CDR3: CASSQDLITLAGYNEQFF
size: NA; length: 16; V: TRBV7-3; CDR3: CASSLGSVSGANVLTF
size: NA; length: 13; V: TRBV5-1; CDR3: CASSTGSTDTQYF
size: NA; length: 16; V: TRBV7-9; CDR3: CASSSVRGTTIYEQYF
size: NA; length: 16; V: TRBV13; CDR3: CASSNLGRIRTDTQYF
size: NA; length: 15; V: TRBV5-4; CDR3: CASSLRLAGGKEQYF
size: NA; length: 18; V: TRBV28; CDR3: CASSLPSRGSFSYNEQFF
size: NA; length: 16; V: TRBV6-5; CDR3: CASSYTDRPSSYEQYF
size: NA; length: 14; V: TRBV18; CDR3: CASSPQPWNTEAFF
size: NA; length: 15; V: TRBV7-2; CDR3: CASSKTGSSYNEQFF
size: NA; length: 17; V: TRBV19; CDR3: CASSVLMLGFMNTEAFF
size: NA; length: 15; V: TRBV5-4; CDR3: CASSLGLAKGNEQFF
size: NA; length: 12; V: TRBV28; CDR3: CASRGVSYEQYF
size: NA; length: 15; V: TRBV5-4; CDR3: CASSLPGESEETQYF
size: NA; length: 15; V: TRBV9; CDR3: CASSVAGDRVYEQYF
size: NA; length: 13; V: TRBV5-1; CDR3: CASKAGPTDTQYF
size: once; length: 16; V: TRBV6-5; CDR3: CASSYSRQGADNEQFF
size: NA; length: 15; V: TRBV9; CDR3: CASSVAGTSVDTQYF
size: NA; length: 15; V: TRBV28; CDR3: CASLGLHLQVQPQHF
size: NA; length: 16; V: TRBV9; CDR3: CASSDYRDPFYNEQFF
size: NA; length: 15; V: TRBV6-5; CDR3: CASSSSYLGDYEQYF
size: NA; length: 14; V: TRBV28; CDR3: CASSSAGAINEQFF
size: NA; length: 13; V: TRBV10-3; CDR3: CATQGTGANVLTF
size: NA; length: 17; V: TRBV10-2; CDR3: CASKELAGGQGTGELFF
size: NA; length: 13; V: TRBV14; CDR3: CASSQSAAYGYTF
size: NA; length: 18; V: TRBV28; CDR3: CASSGAPLLAGVSDTQYF
size: NA; length: 15; V: TRBV19; CDR3: CASSIRGAGNQPQHF
size: NA; length: 17; V: TRBV19; CDR3: CASTVGQGRLSGNTIYF
size: NA; length: 14; V: TRBV2; CDR3: CASSEGSPGNTIYF
size: NA; length: 14; V: TRBV27; CDR3: CASSFAGFNQPQHF
size: NA; length: 14; V: TRBV28; CDR3: CASRSPVSGEKLFF
size: NA; length: 11; V: TRBV28; CDR3: CASSPGRTRDF
size: NA; length: 14; V: TRBV7-2; CDR3: CASSFSGSGETQYF
size: NA; length: 14; V: TRBV2; CDR3: CASSDQSIGQPQHF
size: NA; length: 14; V: TRBV19; CDR3: CASSSGLLHYEQYF
size: NA; length: 12; V: TRBV10-3; CDR3: CAISAVDTEAFF
size: NA; length: 15; V: TRBV28; CDR3: CASSSQRGSTDTQYF
size: NA; length: 10; V: TRBV25-1; CDR3: CASKQETQYF
size: NA; length: 15; V: TRBV7-9; CDR3: CASSLAGGSREKLFF
size: NA; length: 12; V: TRBV5-6; CDR3: CASSPRHGRDSF
size: NA; length: 14; V: TRBV27; CDR3: CASSLFGGAYEQYF
size: once; length: 12; V: TRBV30; CDR3: CAWTRFTGELFF